This T cell receptor (beta chain) was found in a study of tumor-infiltrating lymphocytes in primary liver carcinoma. Overall study context: Sample yields, roughly 3.65 to 7.13 million productive TCRbeta reads, were similar across the tissue types. Study-level points and caveats: The study found tumor-adjacent and tumor-blood pairs overlapped less than tumor region pairs.

Germline V CDR1 and CDR2: MNHNS, SASEGT. CDR3 length: 14 residues. Starting material for RNA and DNA co-extraction consisted of about 17-31 mg of unsorted bulk tissue. Sampling of each tumor involved five separate regions. Over 75% of the cells were viable tumor cells in every tumor sample. Making TCR beta cDNA involved roughly 0.55 ug total RNA and a constant-region primer. For TCR beta, libraries were produced by three nested multiplex PCR rounds using slightly modified ARM-PCR. It was with TRBV1-TRBV30 forward primers and a C-beta reverse primer that the first two PCR rounds were run, at 10 cycles each. TCRdb re-called the multiplex PCR reads with MiXCR, one entry per CDR3 protein. The sample lists about 21,000 distinct CDR3 sequences, 65% to 85% occurring once. Concerning this clonotype itself: What it binds is not known. The junction does not match germline at one end; this may be a read error.

The clonotype was recovered from a man aged 35 to 55 with primary liver carcinoma and hepatitis B virus infection. The chain links TRBV6-1 to TRBJ2-7; 9 positions agree with TRBD1. The sample taken for sequencing was liver tumor tissue from sampling region 1. Sample subset: tumor region T1, superior pole. The CDR3 DNA follows: TGTGTCAGCAAGGCGGGACAGGGAATAATCAAGGAGTACTTC. It specifies CVSKAGQGIIKEYF.